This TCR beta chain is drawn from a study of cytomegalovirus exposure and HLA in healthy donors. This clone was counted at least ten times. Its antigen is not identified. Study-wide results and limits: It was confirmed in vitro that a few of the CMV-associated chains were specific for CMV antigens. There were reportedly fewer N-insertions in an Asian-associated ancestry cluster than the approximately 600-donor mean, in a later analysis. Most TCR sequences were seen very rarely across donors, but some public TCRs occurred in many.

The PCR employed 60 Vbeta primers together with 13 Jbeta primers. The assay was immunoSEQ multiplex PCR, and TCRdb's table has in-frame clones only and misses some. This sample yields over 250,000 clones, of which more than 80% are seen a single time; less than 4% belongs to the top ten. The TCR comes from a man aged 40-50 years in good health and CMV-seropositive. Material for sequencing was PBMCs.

CDR3 loop: CASSLDPSGRGEQYF. As DNA, the CDR3 is TGCGCCAGCAGCTTGGACCCTAGCGGGAGGGGCGAGCAGTACTTC. The J gene is TRBJ2-7, the V gene TRBV5-1, with 12 positions matching TRBD2. The CDR3 has 15 amino acids. The junction had 4 bases not matched to a gene; V was cut back by 0 bases and J by 6 bases. Germline CDR1 SGHRS, CDR2 YFSETQ.